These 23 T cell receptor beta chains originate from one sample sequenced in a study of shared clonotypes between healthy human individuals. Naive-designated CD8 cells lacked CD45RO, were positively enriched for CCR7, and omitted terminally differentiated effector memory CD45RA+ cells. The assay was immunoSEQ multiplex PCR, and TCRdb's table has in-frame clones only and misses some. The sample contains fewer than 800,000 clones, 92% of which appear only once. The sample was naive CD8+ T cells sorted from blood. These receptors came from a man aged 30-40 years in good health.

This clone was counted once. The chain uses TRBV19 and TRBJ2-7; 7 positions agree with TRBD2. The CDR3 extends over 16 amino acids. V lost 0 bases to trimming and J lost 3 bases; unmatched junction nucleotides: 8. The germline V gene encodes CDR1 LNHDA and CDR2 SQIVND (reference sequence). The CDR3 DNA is TGTGCCAGTAGTATAGATCTTGAGCGGGATTACTACGAGCAGTACTTC. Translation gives CASSIDLERDYYEQYF.

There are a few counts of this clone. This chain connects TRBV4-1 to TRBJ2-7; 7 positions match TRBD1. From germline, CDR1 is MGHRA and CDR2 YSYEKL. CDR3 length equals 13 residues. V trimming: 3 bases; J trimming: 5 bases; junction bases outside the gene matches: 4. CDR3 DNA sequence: TGCGCCAGCAGCCAGAACAGGGGCCACGAGCAGTACTTC. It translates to CASSQNRGHEQYF.

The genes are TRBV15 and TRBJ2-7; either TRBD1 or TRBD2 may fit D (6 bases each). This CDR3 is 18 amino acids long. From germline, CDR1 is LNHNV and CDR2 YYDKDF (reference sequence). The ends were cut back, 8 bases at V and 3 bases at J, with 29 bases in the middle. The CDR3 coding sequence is TGTGCCACCGAAGGTCCCATGGGGGGCGATCCCGATTTCTACGAGCAGTACTTC. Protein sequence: CATEGPMGGDPDFYEQYF.

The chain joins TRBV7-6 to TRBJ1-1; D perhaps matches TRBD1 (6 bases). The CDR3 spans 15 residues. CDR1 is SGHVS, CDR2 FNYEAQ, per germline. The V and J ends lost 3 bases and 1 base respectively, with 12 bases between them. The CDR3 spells CASSLGGAGNTEAFF. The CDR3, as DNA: TGTGCCAGCAGCTTGGGGGGCGCAGGGAACACTGAAGCTTTCTTT.

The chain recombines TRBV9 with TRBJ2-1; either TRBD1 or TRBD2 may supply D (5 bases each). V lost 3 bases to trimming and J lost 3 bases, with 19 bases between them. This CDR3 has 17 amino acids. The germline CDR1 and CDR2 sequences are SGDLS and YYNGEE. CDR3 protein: CASSADRGGLFYNEQFF. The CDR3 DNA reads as TGTGCCAGCAGCGCCGACCGGGGCGGACTTTTCTACAATGAGCAGTTCTTC.

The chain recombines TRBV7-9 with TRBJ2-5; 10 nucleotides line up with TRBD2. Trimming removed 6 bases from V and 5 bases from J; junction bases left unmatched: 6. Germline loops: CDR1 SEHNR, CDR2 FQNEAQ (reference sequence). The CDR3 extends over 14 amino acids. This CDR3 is CASRTTSGKETQYF. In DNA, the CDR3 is TGTGCCAGCAGAACCACTAGCGGGAAGGAGACCCAGTACTTC.

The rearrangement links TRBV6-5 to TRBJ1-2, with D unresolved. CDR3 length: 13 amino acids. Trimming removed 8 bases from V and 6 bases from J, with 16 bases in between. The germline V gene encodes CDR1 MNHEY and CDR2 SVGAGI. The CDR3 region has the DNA TGTGCCAGCCGTCCATGGCAGGCGAATGGCTACACCTTC. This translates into CASRPWQANGYTF.

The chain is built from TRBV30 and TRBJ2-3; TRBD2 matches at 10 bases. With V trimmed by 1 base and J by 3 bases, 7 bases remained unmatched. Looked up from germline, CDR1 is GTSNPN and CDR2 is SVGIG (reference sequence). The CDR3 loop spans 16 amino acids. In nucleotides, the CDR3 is TGTGCCTGGAGTGCCGGTCTAGCGGGGGTTACAGATACGCAGTATTTT. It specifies CAWSAGLAGVTDTQYF. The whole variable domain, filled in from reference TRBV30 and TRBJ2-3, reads SQTIHQWPATLVQPVGSPLSLECTVEGTSNPNLYWYRQAAGRGLQLLFYSVGIGQISSEVPQNLSASRPQDRQFILSSKKLLLSDSGFYLCAWSAGLAGVTDTQYFGPGTRLTVL.

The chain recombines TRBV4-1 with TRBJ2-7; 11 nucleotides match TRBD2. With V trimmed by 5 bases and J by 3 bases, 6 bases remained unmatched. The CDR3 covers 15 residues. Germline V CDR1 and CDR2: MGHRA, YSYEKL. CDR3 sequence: CASSTRTSGLYEQYF. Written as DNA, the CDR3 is TGCGCCAGCAGCACACGGACTAGCGGGCTCTACGAGCAGTACTTC.

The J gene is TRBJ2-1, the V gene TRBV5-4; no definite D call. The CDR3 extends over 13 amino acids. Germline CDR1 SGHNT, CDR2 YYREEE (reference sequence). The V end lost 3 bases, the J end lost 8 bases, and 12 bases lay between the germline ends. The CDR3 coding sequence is TGTGCCAGCAGCTCGTTTGCAGCGTATGAGCAGTTCTTC. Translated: CASSSFAAYEQFF.

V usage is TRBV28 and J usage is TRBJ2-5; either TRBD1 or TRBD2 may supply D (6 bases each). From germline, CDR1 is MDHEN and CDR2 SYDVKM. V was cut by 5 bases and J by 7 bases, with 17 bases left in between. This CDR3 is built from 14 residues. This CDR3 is CASSKLTGGVTQYF. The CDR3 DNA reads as TGTGCCAGCAGTAAACTGACAGGCGGGGTGACCCAGTACTTC.

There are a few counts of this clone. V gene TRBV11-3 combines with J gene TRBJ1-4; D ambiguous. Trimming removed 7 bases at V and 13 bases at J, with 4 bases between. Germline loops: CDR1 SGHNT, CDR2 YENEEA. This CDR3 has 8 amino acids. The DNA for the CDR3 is TGTGCCAGCAAAGGACTGTTTTTT. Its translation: CASKGLFF. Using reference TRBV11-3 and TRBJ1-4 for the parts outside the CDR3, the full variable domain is EAGVVQSPRYKIIEKKQPVAFWCNPISGHNTLYWYLQNLGQGPELLIRYENEEAVDDSQLPKDRFSAERLKGVDSTLKIQPAELGDSAVYLCASKGLFFGSGTQLSVL.

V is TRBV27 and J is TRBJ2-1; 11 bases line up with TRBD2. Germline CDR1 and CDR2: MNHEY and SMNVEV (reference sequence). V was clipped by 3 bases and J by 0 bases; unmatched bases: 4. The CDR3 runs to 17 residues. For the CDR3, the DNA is TGTGCCAGCAGTTTCACTAGCGGGAGTGACTCCTACAATGAGCAGTTCTTC. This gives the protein CASSFTSGSDSYNEQFF.

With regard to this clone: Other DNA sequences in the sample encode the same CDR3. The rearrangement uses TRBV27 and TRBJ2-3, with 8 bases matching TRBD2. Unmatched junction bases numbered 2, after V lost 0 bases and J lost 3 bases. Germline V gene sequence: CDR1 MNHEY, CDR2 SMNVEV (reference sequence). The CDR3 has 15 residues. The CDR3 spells CASSLSTGGTDTQYF. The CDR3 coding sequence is TGTGCCAGCAGTTTATCGACGGGAGGGACAGATACGCAGTATTTT.

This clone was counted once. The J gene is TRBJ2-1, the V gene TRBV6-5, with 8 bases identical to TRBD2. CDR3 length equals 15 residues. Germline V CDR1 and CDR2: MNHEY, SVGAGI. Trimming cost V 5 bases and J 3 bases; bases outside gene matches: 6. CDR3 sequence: CASSSWSGSYNEQFF. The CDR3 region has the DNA TGTGCCAGCAGTAGTTGGAGCGGGAGCTACAATGAGCAGTTCTTC.

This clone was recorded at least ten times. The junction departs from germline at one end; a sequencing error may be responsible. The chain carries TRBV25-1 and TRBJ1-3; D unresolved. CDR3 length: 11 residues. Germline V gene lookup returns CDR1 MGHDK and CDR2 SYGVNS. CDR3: CASTPGDTIYF. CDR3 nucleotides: TGTGCCAGCACCCCTGGAGACACCATATATTTT.

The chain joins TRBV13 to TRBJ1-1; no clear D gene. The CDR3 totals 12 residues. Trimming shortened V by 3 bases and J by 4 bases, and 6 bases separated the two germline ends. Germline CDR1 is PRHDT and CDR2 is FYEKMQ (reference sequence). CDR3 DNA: TGTGCCAGCAGCTTTCAGTTCACTGAAGCTTTCTTT. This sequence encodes CASSFQFTEAFF.

CDR3: CATSRDRSFYGYTF. CDR3 coding DNA: TGTGCCACCAGCAGAGATAGGAGTTTCTATGGCTACACCTTC. The chain combines TRBV15 with TRBJ1-2, with unresolved D. V dropped 0 bases and J dropped 4 bases, with 9 bases sitting between them. The germline V gene has CDR1 LNHNV and CDR2 YYDKDF (reference sequence). The CDR3 totals 14 residues.

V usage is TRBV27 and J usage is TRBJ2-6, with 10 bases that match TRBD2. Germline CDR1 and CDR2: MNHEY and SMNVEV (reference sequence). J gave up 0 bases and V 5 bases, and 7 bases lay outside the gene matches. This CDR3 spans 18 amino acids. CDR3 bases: TGTGCCAGCAGTCAACTAGCGGGACCCCCCTCTGGGGCCAACGTCCTGACTTTC. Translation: CASSQLAGPPSGANVLTF.

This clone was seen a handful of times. The CDR3 region is CATSSAGTSGRKTYEQYF. The CDR3 coding sequence is TGTGCCACTTCGTCAGCCGGGACTAGCGGGAGGAAAACCTACGAGCAGTACTTC. The gene calls are TRBV19 and TRBJ2-7; TRBD2 agrees at 15 bases. V was pared by 10 bases and J by 2 bases, with 15 bases of the junction left unmatched. Looked up from germline, CDR1 is LNHDA and CDR2 is SQIVND (reference sequence). The CDR3 is made up of 18 amino acids.

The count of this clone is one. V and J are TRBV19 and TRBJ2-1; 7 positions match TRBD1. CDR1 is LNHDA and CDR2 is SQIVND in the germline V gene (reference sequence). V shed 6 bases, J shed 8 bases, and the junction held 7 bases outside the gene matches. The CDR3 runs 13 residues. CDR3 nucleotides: TGTGCCAGTAGGGGCAGGGGGTTTGATGAGCAGTTCTTC. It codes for CASRGRGFDEQFF.

The CDR3: CASSLGRDRSYEQYF. The DNA of the CDR3 is TGTGCCAGCAGTTTAGGGCGGGATCGATCCTACGAGCAGTACTTC. The chain uses TRBV27 and TRBJ2-7; maybe TRBD2 (6 bases). V was cut by 2 bases and J by 1 base, with 12 bases left in between. The CDR3 length is 15 residues. Germline V lookup: CDR1 MNHEY, CDR2 SMNVEV (reference sequence).

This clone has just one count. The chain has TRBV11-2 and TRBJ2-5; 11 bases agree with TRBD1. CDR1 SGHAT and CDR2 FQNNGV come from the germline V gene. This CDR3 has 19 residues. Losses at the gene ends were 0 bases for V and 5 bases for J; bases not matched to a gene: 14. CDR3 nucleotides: TGTGCCAGCAGCTTAGATGATTTCGGGACAGGGGGTGGCAGTGAGACCCAGTACTTC. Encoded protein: CASSLDDFGTGGGSETQYF. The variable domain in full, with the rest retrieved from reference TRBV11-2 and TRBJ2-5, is EAGVAQSPRYKIIEKRQSVAFWCNPISGHATLYWYQQILGQGPKLLIQFQNNGVVDDSQLPKDRFSAERLKGVDSTLKIQPAKLEDSAVYLCASSLDDFGTGGGSETQYFGPGTRLLVL.